One sample yielded the 31 T cell receptor beta chains listed below, sequenced in a study of T cell repertoires in aging, cancer and after chemotherapy. TCR beta rearrangements were amplified from peripheral blood genomic DNA. Rearranged V-D-J TRB sequences were amplified with a mixed TRB-A/B primer pool. Using its own MiXCR run on the multiplex PCR reads, TCRdb lists one record per CDR3 protein. This table has thousands of distinct CDR3 sequences, around 35% appearing once. The specimen was blood. All receptors come from a human donor with a blood cancer.

The J gene is TRBJ1-5, the V gene TRBV20-1, with a tentative D call TRBD1 (5 bases). The CDR3 spans 13 residues. Germline-derived CDR1 and CDR2 are DFQATT and SNEGSKA (reference sequence). V was cut by 2 bases and J by 4 bases, with 9 bases left in between. This CDR3 reads CSARLDINQPQHF. In nucleotides, the CDR3 is TGCAGTGCTAGATTGGACATAAATCAGCCCCAGCATTTT.

The genes are TRBV7-2 and TRBJ2-2; tentatively, D is TRBD2 (6 bases). Germline loops: CDR1 SGHTA, CDR2 FQGNSA. Trimming removed 4 bases from V and 2 bases from J, with 11 bases in between. This CDR3 has 15 amino acids. CDR3: CASSYRGINTGELFF. The CDR3, as DNA: TGTGCCAGCAGCTACCGGGGGATTAACACCGGGGAGCTGTTTTTT.

A word on this clonotype: A clone one base away is much larger, so this may be a read error. The CDR3 does not end in the conserved phenylalanine or tryptophan, so this is likely a read error. This chain uses TRBV30 with TRBJ2-5; TRBD2 matches at 13 bases. V was pared by 8 bases and J by 11 bases, with 11 bases of the junction left unmatched. The CDR3 covers 13 residues. CDR1 is GTSNPN, CDR2 SVGIG, per germline (reference sequence). The CDR3 sequence is CALGTSGTYDQYV. As DNA, the CDR3 is TGTGCCCTGGGGACTAGCGGGACCTACGATCAGTACGTC.

This clonotype is large by share. CDR3 sequence (DNA): TGCAGCGTTGGGGCCAGCGCGACGAGCTACACCTTC. Translating gives CSVGASATSYTF. The gene calls are TRBV29-1 and TRBJ1-2; D not resolved. This CDR3 spans 12 amino acids. CDR1 SQVTM and CDR2 ANQGSEA come from the germline V gene. The ends were cut back, 4 bases at V and 9 bases at J, with 15 bases in the middle.

This clonotype has a handful of counts. The chain employs TRBV5-4 and TRBJ2-2; no clear D. Germline CDR1 is SGHNT and CDR2 is YYREEE (reference sequence). Trimming took 4 bases from V and 0 from J, leaving 10 bases between them. This CDR3 contains 15 residues. CDR3 residues: CASSPRYANTGELFF. The CDR3 DNA sequence: TGTGCCAGCAGCCCCCGGTACGCGAACACCGGGGAGCTGTTTTTT.

By frequency in the sample, this clonotype is large. This sequence joins TRBV30 and TRBJ1-5; maybe TRBD1 (6 bases). Per the germline V gene, CDR1 is GTSNPN and CDR2 is SVGIG (reference sequence). The ends were cut back, 5 bases at V and 1 base at J, with 6 bases in the middle. The CDR3 totals 12 residues. CDR3 in amino acids: CAWGQSNQPQHF. For the CDR3, the DNA is TGTGCCTGGGGACAGAGCAATCAGCCCCAGCATTTT.

This clonotype has only one observation. This chain connects TRBV11-2 to TRBJ1-4, with 9 bases matching TRBD1. Trimming took 3 bases from V and 5 from J; bases not matched to a gene: 1. CDR1 and CDR2 from the germline V gene are SGHAT and FQNNGV. This CDR3 region has 14 residues. CDR3 bases: TGTGCCAGCAGCTTTACAGGGGGCAATGAAAAACTGTTTTTT. Protein sequence: CASSFTGGNEKLFF.

This clonotype is termed large. The chain combines TRBV12-3 or TRBV12-4 with TRBJ2-1; 9 nucleotides align to TRBD1. J was trimmed by 6 bases and V by 5 bases; bases with no gene match: 5. The CDR3 loop spans 14 amino acids. In DNA, the CDR3 is TGTGCCAGCAGTGAAACGGGACAGGGCAATGAGCAGTTCTTC. This codes for CASSETGQGNEQFF.

This chain joins TRBV6-6 and TRBJ1-3, with 10 bases that match TRBD1. From germline, CDR1 is MNHNY and CDR2 SVGAGI (reference sequence). CDR3 length: 16 residues. The ends lost 0 bases at V and 5 bases at J; junction bases unmatched: 4. This CDR3 reads CASSYSSGQGRNTIYF. The DNA for the CDR3 is TGTGCCAGCAGTTACTCTTCGGGACAGGGGAGAAACACCATATATTTT.

J is TRBJ1-3 and V is TRBV18; 7 nucleotides align to TRBD1. With V trimmed by 7 bases and J by 6 bases, 9 bases remained unmatched. Germline V lookup: CDR1 KGHSH, CDR2 LQKENI. The length of the CDR3 is 14 residues. The CDR3 reads CASLAPDRLNTIYF. The CDR3 coding sequence is TGTGCCAGCTTAGCACCGGACAGGCTAAACACCATATATTTT.

This clonotype showed up just a few times. The genes are TRBV6-1 and TRBJ1-6; 8 bases are a match to TRBD1. CDR1 MNHNS and CDR2 SASEGT come from the germline V gene. This CDR3 region has 14 residues. Trimming at V came to 3 bases and at J to 14 bases, leaving 9 bases not matched to a gene. Here the CDR3 DNA reads TGTGCCAGCAGTGAGGGAGGGACAGGTTTGTCCCTCCACTTT. It translates to CASSEGGTGLSLHF.

The rearrangement links TRBV6-2 or TRBV6-3 to TRBJ2-7; D is uncertain. CDR1 MNHEY and CDR2 SVGEGT come from the germline V gene. The CDR3 is 13 amino acids. With 6 bases removed from V and 5 bases from J, the gap between germline ends came to 14 bases. CDR3 nucleotide sequence: TGTGCCAGCAGCTCCGTCCGACCCCACGAGCAGTACGTC. This codes for CASSSVRPHEQYV.

This chain joins TRBV30 and TRBJ2-3; 7 nucleotides line up with TRBD1. The CDR3 spans 14 residues. V lost 3 bases and J lost 2; bases outside the gene matches: 5. From germline, CDR1 is GTSNPN and CDR2 SVGIG (reference sequence). The CDR3 sequence is CAWSPGTVTDTQYF. The DNA of the CDR3 is TGTGCCTGGAGCCCCGGGACAGTCACAGATACGCAGTATTTT.

Concerning this clonotype itself: Its ends do not fully match the called genes, so a read error is possible. This chain links TRBV4-1 with TRBJ1-4, with D maybe TRBD1 (6 bases). CDR1 MGHRA and CDR2 YSYEKL come from the germline V gene. The CDR3 length is 17 residues. CDR3 in amino acids: CASSQEFRGQANEKLFF. For the CDR3, the DNA is TGTGCCAGCAGCCAAGAATTCCGGGGGCAGGCTAATGAAAAACTGTTTTTT.

A few counts support this clonotype. The rearrangement links TRBV27 to TRBJ1-2, with 7 positions matching TRBD1. J lost 6 bases, V lost 5 bases, and 3 bases had no gene match. Germline V gene data show CDR1 as MNHEY and CDR2 as SMNVEV (reference sequence). CDR3 length: 12 amino acids. The CDR3 DNA reads as TGTGCCAGCAGTCGGGACAGAGATGGCTACACCTTC. Translation: CASSRDRDGYTF.

In nucleotides, the CDR3 is TGCGCCAGCAGCTCCGGACAGTTAGAACCTATGAACACTGAAGCTTTCTTT. Protein sequence: CASSSGQLEPMNTEAFF. J is TRBJ1-1 and V is TRBV5-1; tentatively, D is TRBD1 (6 bases). This CDR3 region has 17 residues. CDR1 is SGHRS and CDR2 is YFSETQ in the germline V gene. The ends were cut back, 3 bases at V and 0 bases at J, with 18 bases in the middle.

V usage is TRBV20-1 and J usage is TRBJ2-1, with D possibly being TRBD2 (7 bases). Between the trimmed V and J ends, which lost 3 bases and 2 bases, there was a span of 14 bases. CDR1 DFQATT and CDR2 SNEGSKA come from the germline V gene (reference sequence). CDR3 length: 15 residues. CDR3 bases: TGCAGTGCTAGGCGAGGGGGGGGCGCCTACAATGAGCAGTTCTTC. The encoded protein is CSARRGGGAYNEQFF.

The J gene is TRBJ2-2, the V gene TRBV6-1; D may be TRBD2 (5 bases). CDR3 length equals 15 residues. V lost 9 bases and J lost 0, with 14 bases in between. Per germline, CDR1 MNHNS and CDR2 SASEGT. The CDR3: CARRGHGANTGELFF. The CDR3 coding sequence is TGTGCCAGAAGAGGGCATGGGGCGAACACCGGGGAGCTGTTTTTT.

This clonotype was found a few times. The chain joins TRBV6-5 to TRBJ1-1; D remains unclear. The CDR3 is 15 amino acids. The V end lost 11 bases, the J end lost 2 bases, and 21 bases lay between the germline ends. Germline CDR1 MNHEY, CDR2 SVGAGI. Written as DNA, the CDR3 is TGTGCCTCCTACCGAAGGGCAGGCAGAAACACTGAAGCTTTCTTT. Amino acid sequence: CASYRRAGRNTEAFF.

This clonotype has more than one count but fewer than ten. This chain connects TRBV10-3 to TRBJ1-1; weak D call: TRBD1 (6 bases). Deletions cut 7 bases from V and 1 base from J, with 13 bases between. Germline V gives CDR1 ENHRY, CDR2 SYGVKD. The CDR3 spans 14 residues. The CDR3 sequence is CAIKRRDKNTEAFF. CDR3 coding DNA: TGTGCCATCAAGCGCCGGGACAAGAACACTGAAGCTTTCTTT.

V is TRBV27 and J is TRBJ2-3; TRBD2 aligns across 8 bases. Germline assignment: CDR1 MNHEY and CDR2 SMNVEV (reference sequence). V dropped 10 bases and J dropped 6; count of bases not matched to a gene: 9. CDR3 length equals 13 residues. The chain's CDR3 is CATMAGGADTQYF. CDR3 sequence (DNA): TGTGCCACCATGGCGGGGGGTGCGGATACGCAGTATTTT.

The V and J genes are TRBV6-2 or TRBV6-3 and TRBJ2-7, with TRBD1 as a possible D gene (6 bases). The CDR3 contains 16 residues. Per the germline V gene, CDR1 is MNHEY and CDR2 is SVGEGT. The V gene lost 0 bases and the J gene lost 3 bases, with 15 bases spanning the gap. The chain's CDR3 is CASSYSIQGRNYEQYF. The CDR3 DNA reads as TGTGCCAGCAGTTACTCGATACAGGGACGAAACTACGAGCAGTACTTC.

The V and J genes are TRBV12-3 or TRBV12-4 and TRBJ1-6; D perhaps matches TRBD1 (5 bases). The CDR3 is made up of 15 amino acids. The V end lost 3 bases, the J end lost 5 bases, and 11 bases lay between the germline ends. CDR3 amino acids: CASSLDMRHNSPLHF. For the CDR3, the DNA is TGTGCCAGCAGTTTGGACATGCGGCATAATTCACCCCTCCACTTT.

This sequence joins TRBV5-5 and TRBJ1-1; unclear D gene. The CDR3 runs to 13 residues. Germline V gene sequence: CDR1 SGHKS, CDR2 YYEKEE (reference sequence). V dropped 2 bases and J dropped 2 bases, with 7 bases sitting between them. CDR3 amino acids: CASSFGDNTEAFF. The CDR3 DNA reads as TGTGCCAGCAGCTTTGGGGATAACACTGAAGCTTTCTTT.

The table lists this clonotype with a few counts. The CDR3 loop reads CASSELTGYGYTF. In DNA form, the CDR3 reads TGTGCCAGCAGCGAATTGACAGGCTATGGCTACACCTTC. V usage is TRBV5-6 and J usage is TRBJ1-2, with D possibly matching TRBD1 (6 bases). V dropped 4 bases and J dropped 4 bases, with 11 bases sitting between them. The CDR3 sequence is 13 residues long. Looked up from germline, CDR1 is SGHDT and CDR2 is YYEEEE.

By its share, this clonotype is medium-sized (0.01 to 0.1%). The V call is TRBV10-3, the J call TRBJ1-6; D possibly corresponds to TRBD1 (6 bases). Deletions cut 2 bases from V and 6 bases from J, with 8 bases between. Germline loops: CDR1 ENHRY, CDR2 SYGVKD. This CDR3 spans 14 amino acids. In nucleotides, the CDR3 is TGTGCCATCAGTGAGGGGGGGCTTAATTCACCCCTCCACTTT. Translating it yields CAISEGGLNSPLHF.

This clonotype was seen a few times. This sequence joins TRBV5-6 and TRBJ2-5, with D unclear. This CDR3 spans 11 amino acids. V was pared by 4 bases and J by 11 bases, with 12 bases between. CDR1 is SGHDT and CDR2 is YYEEEE in the germline V gene. The CDR3 reads CASSLLSRQYF. The CDR3 nucleotides read TGTGCCAGCAGCCTATTATCGAGACAGTACTTC.

The J gene is TRBJ1-5, the V gene TRBV4-1; 7 bases are shared with TRBD1. From germline, CDR1 is MGHRA and CDR2 YSYEKL. This CDR3 has 14 residues. V dropped 5 bases and J dropped 6; count of bases not matched to a gene: 7. CDR3 in amino acids: CASSLGAGGQPQHF. CDR3 bases: TGCGCCAGCAGCTTAGGGGCAGGGGGTCAGCCCCAGCATTTT.

The J gene is TRBJ2-2, the V gene TRBV20-1; no clear D. CDR1 DFQATT and CDR2 SNEGSKA come from the germline V gene (reference sequence). The CDR3 sequence is 14 residues long. V gave up 0 bases and J gave up 1 base, with 6 bases separating them. The chain's CDR3 is CSARDIENTGELFF. The CDR3 nucleotides read TGCAGTGCTAGAGATATCGAGAACACCGGGGAGCTGTTTTTT.

The chain has TRBV30 and TRBJ1-6, with D possibly TRBD1 on 5 matching bases. The CDR3 is made up of 16 amino acids. CDR1 and CDR2 from the germline V gene are GTSNPN and SVGIG (reference sequence). V shed 4 bases and J shed 0 bases, with 13 bases lying between them. The chain's CDR3 is CAWIPTVSSYNSPLHF. For the CDR3, the DNA is TGTGCCTGGATCCCGACAGTAAGCTCCTATAATTCACCCCTCCACTTT.

In this sample, this clonotype turned up once. The rearrangement links TRBV20-1 to TRBJ1-5; tentatively, D is TRBD1 (5 bases). Trimming shortened V by 5 bases and J by 4 bases, and 15 bases separated the two germline ends. CDR1 is DFQATT and CDR2 is SNEGSKA in the germline V gene (reference sequence). The CDR3 covers 14 residues. CDR3: CSAPWGIGNQPQHF. CDR3 nucleotide sequence: TGCAGTGCTCCATGGGGGATTGGGAATCAGCCCCAGCATTTT.